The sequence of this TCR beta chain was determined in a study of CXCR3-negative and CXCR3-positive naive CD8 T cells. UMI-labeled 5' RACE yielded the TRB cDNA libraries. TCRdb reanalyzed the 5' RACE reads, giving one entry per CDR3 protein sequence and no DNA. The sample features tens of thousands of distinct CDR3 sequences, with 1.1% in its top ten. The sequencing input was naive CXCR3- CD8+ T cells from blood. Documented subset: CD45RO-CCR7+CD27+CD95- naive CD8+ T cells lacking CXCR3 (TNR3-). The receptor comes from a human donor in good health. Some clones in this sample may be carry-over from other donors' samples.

CDR3 loop: CASSFGEAGELFF. The chain combines TRBV7-3 with TRBJ2-2. This CDR3 has 13 amino acids. In germline, CDR1 is SGHTA, CDR2 FQGTGA.